Presented here are 20 T cell receptor beta chains from one specimen sequenced in a study of T cell responses to AZD1222 COVID-19 vaccine. Using immunoSEQ multiplex PCR, the repertoire was profiled, and TCRdb retains in-frame clones only, with some absent. The sample consists of around 140,000 clones, 75% to 90% of them appearing once. Specimen: peripheral blood, collected on day 0 of AZD1222 vaccination. Every receptor here comes from an adult in good health.

This chain joins TRBV5-1 and TRBJ1-1; D is possibly TRBD1 (6 bases). Germline lookup yields CDR1 SGHRS and CDR2 YFSETQ. With 6 bases removed from V and 5 bases from J, the gap between germline ends came to 17 bases. CDR3 length equals 14 residues. The CDR3 is CASTDQGGWTEAFF. For the CDR3, the DNA is TGCGCCAGCACTGACCAAGGGGGATGGACTGAAGCTTTCTTT.

This sequence joins TRBV12-3 or TRBV12-4 and TRBJ1-1; D is unclear. The length of the CDR3 is 12 residues. V was shortened by 1 base and J by 5 bases, with 5 bases between the two germline ends. Here the CDR3 DNA reads TGTGCCAGCAGTTTAGGGTGGACTGAAGCTTTCTTT. This codes for CASSLGWTEAFF.

The chain couples TRBV9 to TRBJ1-1; 7 bases align to TRBD1. This CDR3 is built from 15 residues. Looked up from germline, CDR1 is SGDLS and CDR2 is YYNGEE. The V gene end was trimmed by 3 bases and the J gene end by 4 bases; junction bases not matched to a gene: 9. The DNA for the CDR3 is TGTGCCAGCAGCGAGCGGCGACAGGGAATCACTGAAGCTTTCTTT. It encodes CASSERRQGITEAFF.

J is TRBJ1-2 and V is TRBV5-5; D uncertain. CDR3 size: 15 residues. Germline lookup yields CDR1 SGHKS and CDR2 YYEKEE (reference sequence). Trimming removed 0 bases from V and 1 base from J, with 10 bases in between. In DNA form, the CDR3 reads TGTGCCAGCAGCTTGGTAGAGGACCTTAACTATGGCTACACCTTC. Translation: CASSLVEDLNYGYTF.

The chain couples TRBV7-2 to TRBJ2-1; TRBD2 matches 11 bases. The trim removed 5 bases at V and 6 bases at J, leaving 6 bases unmatched. The CDR3 contains 15 residues. Germline V gene data show CDR1 as SGHTA and CDR2 as FQGNSA. The CDR3, as DNA: TGTGCCAGCAGCAAAGGGACTAGCGGACTCAATGAGCAGTTCTTC. Protein product: CASSKGTSGLNEQFF.

The rearrangement uses TRBV7-2 and TRBJ2-1, with D tentatively TRBD1 (5 bases). Germline assignment: CDR1 SGHTA and CDR2 FQGNSA. Deletions cut 3 bases from V and 10 bases from J, with 13 bases between. The CDR3 extends over 13 amino acids. CDR3 protein: CASSFTQRQEQFF. The CDR3 coding sequence is TGTGCCAGCAGCTTCACCCAGCGACAGGAGCAGTTCTTC.

The chain uses TRBV6-5 and TRBJ1-5; 7 nucleotides line up with TRBD1. The trim removed 9 bases at V and 2 bases at J, leaving 10 bases unmatched. Germline CDR1 and CDR2: MNHEY and SVGAGI. The CDR3 covers 15 residues. Here the CDR3 DNA reads TGTGCCAGTAAAAAGGACCAGGGGGGCAATCAGCCCCAGCATTTT. Translating it yields CASKKDQGGNQPQHF.

This chain's CDR3 is CATSSGTGALVNYGYTF. Written as DNA, the CDR3 is TGTGCCACCAGCAGCGGGACAGGGGCCCTTGTTAACTATGGCTACACCTTC. The chain carries TRBV15 and TRBJ1-2; TRBD1 matches at 10 bases. The germline CDR1 and CDR2 sequences are LNHNV and YYDKDF (reference sequence). The CDR3 contains 17 residues. J was trimmed by 1 base and V by 3 bases; bases with no gene match: 8.

This clone has just one count. CDR3 nucleotides: TGTGCCAGCAACGCAGGAGCTAACTATGGCTACACCTTC. It encodes CASNAGANYGYTF. J is TRBJ1-2 and V is TRBV6-5; D is unclear. Germline V gene lookup returns CDR1 MNHEY and CDR2 SVGAGI. V was trimmed by 7 bases and J by 0 bases, leaving 9 bases between them. The CDR3 runs to 13 residues.

The genes are TRBV12-3 or TRBV12-4 and TRBJ1-1; D is possibly TRBD1 (5 bases). The CDR3 is 12 amino acids. The V and J ends lost 8 bases and 10 bases respectively, with 17 bases between them. This CDR3 is CASLKGRGSAFF. In DNA form, the CDR3 reads TGTGCCAGCTTAAAGGGTCGGGGGTCAGCTTTCTTT.

In DNA, the CDR3 is TGTGCCAGCTCACCTGATCCCCCGTACTCTGGAAACACCATATATTTT. It yields the protein CASSPDPPYSGNTIYF. The chain combines TRBV18 with TRBJ1-3, with D uncertain. The CDR3 consists of 16 residues. V was trimmed by 3 bases and J by 0 bases, leaving 12 bases between them. CDR1 is KGHSH and CDR2 is LQKENI in the germline V gene.

The gene calls are TRBV18 and TRBJ1-4; D gene uncertain. The CDR3 is 15 residues long. The germline V gene encodes CDR1 KGHSH and CDR2 LQKENI. Trimming shortened V by 3 bases and J by 0 bases, and 8 bases separated the two germline ends. The CDR3 spells CASSPRVATNEKLFF. The DNA for the CDR3 is TGTGCCAGCTCACCTCGAGTTGCAACTAATGAAAAACTGTTTTTT. Combining the CDR3 with reference TRBV18 and TRBJ1-4 gives the whole variable domain NAGVMQNPRHLVRRRGQEARLRCSPMKGHSHVYWYRQLPEEGLKFMVYLQKENIIDESGMPKERFSAEFPKEGPSILRIQQVVRGDSAAYFCASSPRVATNEKLFFGSGTQLSVL.

The chain combines TRBV4-1 with TRBJ2-7, with TRBD1 matching over 8 bases. Germline V lookup: CDR1 MGHRA, CDR2 YSYEKL. V lost 0 bases to trimming and J lost 3 bases; unmatched junction nucleotides: 10. The CDR3 consists of 17 residues. The CDR3: CASSQDFRTGKVYEQYF. Written as DNA, the CDR3 is TGCGCCAGCAGCCAAGATTTCCGGACAGGGAAGGTCTACGAGCAGTACTTC.

Here the CDR3 reads CASSAGRYHEQFF. The CDR3 coding sequence is TGTGCCAGCAGTGCAGGGAGGTACCATGAGCAGTTCTTC. The chain uses TRBV6-4 and TRBJ2-1, with D possibly matching TRBD2 (6 bases). Trimming pared 4 bases from V and 8 bases from J, leaving 12 bases between. The CDR3 is 13 residues long. Germline lookup yields CDR1 MRHNA and CDR2 SNTAGT.

Concerning this clone: The sample carries other DNA sequences with the same CDR3. This chain uses TRBV19 with TRBJ2-3; D unresolved. Trimming pared 3 bases from V and 0 bases from J, leaving 10 bases between. The length of the CDR3 is 15 residues. Germline CDR1 LNHDA, CDR2 SQIVND (reference sequence). The CDR3 reads CASSIGTASTDTQYF. The DNA for the CDR3 is TGTGCCAGTAGTATTGGAACGGCGAGCACAGATACGCAGTATTTT.

In DNA form, the CDR3 reads TGTGCCAGCAGTGGGGCCGGGGAGCAGTTCTTC. This translates into CASSGAGEQFF. The rearrangement links TRBV2 to TRBJ2-1; D not certain. Trimming shortened V by 4 bases and J by 10 bases, and 8 bases separated the two germline ends. The germline V gene encodes CDR1 SNHLY and CDR2 FYNNEI. The CDR3 loop spans 11 amino acids.

V usage is TRBV2 and J usage is TRBJ1-2; D gene uncertain. The V gene's germline CDR1 is SNHLY and CDR2 FYNNEI. This CDR3 is built from 14 residues. Trimming cost V 1 base and J 0 bases, with 6 bases left between them. DNA for the CDR3: TGTGCCAGCAGTGAAGTCAGTCCTAACTATGGCTACACCTTC. This encodes CASSEVSPNYGYTF.

V is TRBV25-1 and J is TRBJ2-7, with TRBD1 matching 10 bases. CDR3 length: 16 residues. The V and J ends lost 3 bases and 2 bases, in that order; junction bases with no gene match: 7. Germline-derived CDR1 and CDR2 are MGHDK and SYGVNS. The CDR3 sequence is CASSDGGTGAPYEQYF. The DNA for the CDR3 is TGTGCCAGCAGTGATGGTGGGACAGGGGCCCCCTACGAGCAGTACTTC.

This rearrangement joins TRBV24-1 to TRBJ2-1; 9 positions agree with TRBD2. The J segment lost 13 bases and the V segment lost 7 bases, leaving 7 bases of the junction unmatched. CDR3 length equals 12 residues. CDR1 is KGHDR, CDR2 SFDVKD, per germline. CDR3: CATSPSGIQQFF. The CDR3 DNA sequence: TGTGCCACCAGCCCTAGCGGGATTCAACAGTTCTTC.

V and J are TRBV13 and TRBJ1-2; no clear D. CDR1 and CDR2 (germline): PRHDT, FYEKMQ (reference sequence). Between the trimmed V and J ends, which lost 1 base and 7 bases, there was a span of 16 bases. The CDR3 loop spans 15 amino acids. Here the CDR3 DNA reads TGTGCCAGCAGCTTAGCGGCATACCAACCCGGTGGCTACACCTTC. Protein product: CASSLAAYQPGGYTF.